This T cell receptor beta chain was obtained from a study of blood T cell repertoires in COVID-19. Background on the study: Sources were T cells, B-cell-depleted T cells, or PBMCs; the material itself was cDNA or gDNA.

CDR3 length equals 14 residues. The V gene end was trimmed by 3 bases and the J gene end by 3 bases; junction bases not matched to a gene: 3. Germline loops: CDR1 SGHAT, CDR2 FQNNGV. Clones were read by immunoSEQ multiplex PCR, and TCRdb kept only the in-frame ones, dropping some. The sample yields 200,000 to 250,000 clones, 85% to 90% seen once. This TCR was sampled from a man younger than 45 with COVID-19, enrolled during active disease. The sequenced material came from peripheral blood. The chain recombines TRBV11-2 with TRBJ2-7, with TRBD2 identical over 9 bases. The CDR3: CASSFLRGGYEQYF. CDR3 DNA sequence: TGTGCCAGCAGCTTTTTGCGGGGGGGCTACGAGCAGTACTTC.